This TCR beta chain originates from a study of T cell repertoires in cytomegalovirus infection. The CDR3 runs to 12 residues. J gave up 3 bases and V 10 bases, and 4 bases lay outside the gene matches. Per germline, CDR1 SGHVS and CDR2 FQNEAQ. One entry per CDR3 protein results from TCRdb running MiXCR on the reads. This sample yields 900,000 to 950,000 distinct CDR3 sequences, of which 25% to 40% are seen a single time; around 15% belongs to the top ten. In the case of this clonotype: Its antigen is not identified. Since a much larger clone is just one base distant, this may be a read error.

The sequence was collected from a human donor in good health (CMV status not recorded). Some clones in this sample may be carry-over from other donors' samples. V is TRBV7-8 and J is TRBJ2-7; 9 positions match TRBD1. The material sequenced was cultured CD8+ T cells from PBMCs, taken from culture after CMV antigen stimulation. CDR3 amino acids: CANGQGSYEQYF. Written as DNA, the CDR3 is TGTGCCAACGGACAGGGGAGCTACGAGCAGTACTTC.